This entry lists 21 T cell receptor beta chains sequenced from one sample in a study of T cells after yellow fever vaccination. TCRdb processed the 5' RACE reads anew with MiXCR; each CDR3 protein has one entry. The sample has 100,000 to 150,000 distinct CDR3 sequences, about 8.4% seen once; the top ten hold approximately 39%. Material: CD8+ T cells sorted from PBMCs, obtained on the day of the yellow fever booster vaccination. The source is a man between 18 and 29 years old who received the YFV17D yellow fever vaccine.

This clonotype has more than one count but fewer than ten. The chain is built from TRBV28 and TRBJ2-5, with 8 nucleotides matching TRBD1. The V and J ends lost 1 base and 4 bases, in that order; junction bases with no gene match: 5. This CDR3 has 15 amino acids. Germline V gene sequence: CDR1 MDHEN, CDR2 SYDVKM. For the CDR3, the DNA is TGTGCCAGCAGTTTATTTGCAGGGGGCGCAGAGACCCAGTACTTC. It encodes CASSLFAGGAETQYF.

The V gene is TRBV14, the J gene TRBJ2-2; no definite D call. Germline V gives CDR1 SGHDN, CDR2 FVKESK. The CDR3 is 15 residues long. Trimming shortened V by 3 bases and J by 5 bases, and 13 bases separated the two germline ends. As DNA, the CDR3 is TGTGCCAGCAGCCATTCTAGGGCAACTACCGGGGAGCTGTTTTTT. Its translation: CASSHSRATTGELFF.

This clonotype was counted between two and nine times. The rearrangement joins TRBV7-9 to TRBJ1-2; D call uncertain. The ends were cut back, 7 bases at V and 5 bases at J, with 17 bases in the middle. Germline V CDR1 and CDR2: SEHNR, FQNEAQ (reference sequence). The CDR3 is made up of 14 amino acids. CDR3 loop: CASTGEAGLYGYTF. The CDR3 DNA sequence: TGTGCCAGCACCGGGGAGGCAGGCCTTTATGGCTACACCTTC.

This clonotype was counted at least ten times. The V gene is TRBV6-2 or TRBV6-3, the J gene TRBJ2-7; TRBD1 agrees at 9 bases. In germline, CDR1 is MNHEY, CDR2 SVGEGT. Losses at the gene ends were 0 bases for V and 3 bases for J; bases not matched to a gene: 0. The CDR3 is made up of 14 amino acids. The CDR3: CASSYSTGGYEQYF. CDR3 in DNA: TGTGCCAGCAGTTACTCGACAGGGGGCTACGAGCAGTACTTC.

This clonotype was seen more than once but under ten times. The V call is TRBV11-2, the J call TRBJ2-7; 10 positions agree with TRBD1. Unmatched junction bases numbered 4, after V lost 5 bases and J lost 6 bases. Per the germline V gene, CDR1 is SGHAT and CDR2 is FQNNGV. This CDR3 has 13 residues. For the CDR3, the DNA is TGTGCCAGCAGCCCAGGGACAGGGGCCGAGCAGTACTTC. It specifies CASSPGTGAEQYF. The full variable domain, with the rest looked up from reference TRBV11-2 and TRBJ2-7, is EAGVAQSPRYKIIEKRQSVAFWCNPISGHATLYWYQQILGQGPKLLIQFQNNGVVDDSQLPKDRFSAERLKGVDSTLKIQPAKLEDSAVYLCASSPGTGAEQYFGPGTRLTVT.

This clonotype turned up a few times. The rearrangement uses TRBV29-1 and TRBJ1-1; TRBD1 agrees at 9 bases. This CDR3 region has 15 residues. Losses at the gene ends were 5 bases for V and 0 bases for J; bases not matched to a gene: 7. CDR1 is SQVTM, CDR2 ANQGSEA, per germline. The CDR3 DNA follows: TGCAGCGTTCTTTGGACAGGGGTTGTGAACACTGAAGCTTTCTTT. It yields the protein CSVLWTGVVNTEAFF.

This sequence joins TRBV7-9 and TRBJ2-5, with no clear D. The germline gives CDR1 SEHNR, CDR2 FQNEAQ (reference sequence). CDR3 length: 13 residues. The V end lost 7 bases, the J end lost 5 bases, and 14 bases lay between the germline ends. The CDR3 spells CASILGPRETQYF. For the CDR3, the DNA is TGTGCCAGCATTCTCGGCCCCCGGGAGACCCAGTACTTC.

This chain uses TRBV4-2 with TRBJ1-3; D call uncertain. Trimming removed 3 bases at V and 0 bases at J, with 15 bases between. Germline CDR1 is LGHNA and CDR2 is YNFKEQ. The CDR3 spans 17 residues. The CDR3 sequence: CASSQGLGSSSGNTIYF. For the CDR3, the DNA is TGTGCCAGCAGCCAGGGCCTAGGGTCCTCCTCTGGAAACACCATATATTTT.

The chain carries TRBV6-4 and TRBJ2-3, with D perhaps given as TRBD1 or TRBD2 (5 bases each). V lost 2 bases, J lost 2 bases, and 8 bases lay in between. The CDR3 sequence is 14 residues long. The V gene's germline CDR1 is MRHNA and CDR2 SNTAGT. CDR3 nucleotides: TGTGCCAGCAGTGACCGGGGCGACACAGATACGCAGTATTTT. Translated: CASSDRGDTDTQYF.

This sequence joins TRBV7-9 and TRBJ1-1; D unresolved. CDR1 SEHNR and CDR2 FQNEAQ come from the germline V gene (reference sequence). V was trimmed by 3 bases and J by 3 bases, leaving 2 bases between them. This CDR3 spans 11 amino acids. The CDR3 sequence is CASSFHTEAFF. DNA of the CDR3: TGTGCCAGCAGCTTCCACACTGAAGCTTTCTTT.

This clonotype was seen more than once but under ten times. The chain links TRBV12-3 or TRBV12-4 to TRBJ2-3; perhaps D is TRBD1 or TRBD2 (5 bases each). V was pared by 3 bases and J by 2 bases, with 12 bases between. This CDR3 comprises 15 residues. Here the CDR3 reads CASSLVGATTDTQYF. CDR3 coding DNA: TGTGCCAGCAGTTTGGTCGGGGCCACCACAGATACGCAGTATTTT.

In its sample, this clonotype was seen a few times. The CDR3: CASSYSLRADTQYF. The CDR3 DNA is TGTGCCAGCAGTTACTCGTTACGTGCAGATACGCAGTATTTT. The chain recombines TRBV6-5 with TRBJ2-3; D gene unclear. This CDR3 has 14 amino acids. The V end was cut by 0 bases, the J end by 4 bases, with 8 bases between. The germline V gene encodes CDR1 MNHEY and CDR2 SVGAGI.

V gene TRBV4-1 combines with J gene TRBJ1-2, with D perhaps TRBD1 (5 bases). The CDR3 has 14 amino acids. Germline V gene lookup returns CDR1 MGHRA and CDR2 YSYEKL. V gave up 0 bases and J gave up 3 bases, with 8 bases separating them. The chain's CDR3 is CASSQDQGDYGYTF. The CDR3 region has the DNA TGCGCCAGCAGCCAAGATCAGGGAGACTATGGCTACACCTTC.

The rearrangement links TRBV5-1 to TRBJ2-3, with TRBD2 matching 11 bases. V lost 4 bases, J lost 2 bases, and 18 bases stayed unmatched. CDR1 is SGHRS, CDR2 YFSETQ, per germline. The CDR3 contains 20 residues. The CDR3 DNA is TGCGCCAGCAGCGACCCGGGACTAGCGGAGCGCCCGTATATCACAGATACGCAGTATTTT. Translation gives CASSDPGLAERPYITDTQYF.

V usage is TRBV15 and J usage is TRBJ2-3; D is unresolved. V gave up 4 bases and J gave up 0 bases, with 5 bases separating them. There are 13 residues in the CDR3. Germline V gene lookup returns CDR1 LNHNV and CDR2 YYDKDF (reference sequence). The CDR3 region has the DNA TGTGCCACCAGCACGAGAAGCACAGATACGCAGTATTTT. It specifies CATSTRSTDTQYF.

This clonotype has only a few counts. The rearrangement uses TRBV28 and TRBJ2-5; D perhaps matches TRBD1 (6 bases). The CDR3 length is 14 residues. The V end was cut by 6 bases, the J end by 2 bases, with 13 bases between. Germline CDR1 reads MDHEN; CDR2 reads SYDVKM. CDR3: CASSPQGSQETQYF. The CDR3 bases are TGTGCCAGCAGCCCGCAGGGGTCTCAAGAGACCCAGTACTTC.

This clonotype showed up just a few times. The V call is TRBV3-1, the J call TRBJ2-7; tentative D call: TRBD2 (5 bases). V gave up 0 bases and J gave up 3 bases, with 15 bases separating them. CDR3 length equals 16 residues. CDR1 is LGHDT, CDR2 YNNKEL, per germline (reference sequence). DNA of the CDR3: TGTGCCAGCAGCCAAGATCTGTCTAGCTCGAACTACGAGCAGTACTTC. Its protein product is CASSQDLSSSNYEQYF.

This clonotype has just a few counts. The rearrangement uses TRBV7-2 and TRBJ2-2; D tentatively fits TRBD1 or TRBD2 (5 bases each). This CDR3 has 13 amino acids. With 3 bases removed from V and 5 bases from J, the gap between germline ends came to 7 bases. The germline V gene has CDR1 SGHTA and CDR2 FQGNSA. CDR3 loop: CASSLGETGELFF. CDR3 DNA: TGTGCCAGCAGCTTGGGGGAGACCGGGGAGCTGTTTTTT. Together with reference TRBV7-2 and TRBJ2-2, the CDR3 gives the full variable domain: GAGVSQSPSNKVTEKGKDVELRCDPISGHTALYWYRQSLGQGLEFLIYFQGNSAPDKSGLPSDRFSAERTGGSVSTLTIQRTQQEDSAVYLCASSLGETGELFFGEGSRLTVL.

This clonotype has a handful of counts. This chain connects TRBV9 to TRBJ2-1; either TRBD1 or TRBD2 may supply D (5 bases each). Germline V gene sequence: CDR1 SGDLS, CDR2 YYNGEE. Trimming cost V 4 bases and J 5 bases, with 22 bases left between them. The CDR3 runs 17 residues. The CDR3 sequence is CASSTSRDGDHHNEQFF. As DNA, the CDR3 is TGTGCCAGCAGCACTTCCCGGGACGGGGATCATCACAATGAGCAGTTCTTC.

This clonotype turned up a few times. The chain recombines TRBV12-3 or TRBV12-4 with TRBJ2-5, with no clear D. The germline V and J ends were trimmed by 4 bases and 5 bases, with 11 bases remaining between them. The CDR3 loop spans 13 amino acids. The CDR3 DNA reads TGTGCCAGCAGTTCCGGGCCGCGGGAGACCCAGTACTTC. It specifies CASSSGPRETQYF.

This clonotype was counted ten times or more. V is TRBV20-1 and J is TRBJ1-2, with D tentatively TRBD1 (5 bases). The CDR3 sequence is 16 residues long. Germline V gene lookup returns CDR1 DFQATT and CDR2 SNEGSKA (reference sequence). The V end was cut by 0 bases, the J end by 0 bases, with 14 bases between. The CDR3 is CSAREGREVPNYGYTF. The CDR3 DNA reads as TGCAGTGCTAGAGAAGGCAGGGAGGTCCCTAACTATGGCTACACCTTC.